These T cell receptor beta chains were read from a single sample in a study of OX40 agonist ivuxolimab in advanced cancers. Produced via immunoSEQ multiplex PCR; TCRdb's table is partial and in-frame only. The sample has about 12,000 clones; approximately 80% are singletons. The sample was CD4+ or CD8+ T cells sorted from blood, taken in a trial of the OX40 agonist ivuxolimab. Receptors were obtained from an adult with an advanced solid tumor such as melanoma, head and neck, liver or kidney cancer. CDR3s include the opening cysteine and the closing phenylalanine or tryptophan. D genes are given only for firm matches. Rows may omit the clone size; those that give it use once, few, many or a size class.

>.|TRBJ2-3|TRBV9|.
TGTGCCAGCAGCGTAGGAGGGGGGGATACGCAGTATTTT
CASSVGGGDTQYF
>TRBD1|TRBJ1-5|TRBV28|.
TGTGCCAGCAGTTCCCCAGGGGGCTCCAGCGTGGCCCAGCATTTT
CASSSPGGSSVAQHF
>TRBD1|TRBJ2-7|TRBV6-6|.
TGTGCCAGCAGTTACTCCGGGACAGGCTCCTACGAGCAGTACTTC
CASSYSGTGSYEQYF
>TRBD1|TRBJ2-2|TRBV9|once
TGTGCCAGCAGCGCCGGGACAGGGTGGACCGGGGAGCTGTTTTTT
CASSAGTGWTGELFF
>.|TRBJ2-7|TRBV2|.
TGTGCCAGCCTCAGTGTTGGGGGGAGCTCCTACGAGCAGTACTTC
CASLSVGGSSYEQYF
>TRBD1|TRBJ1-2|TRBV27|.
TGTGCCAGCAGTAGAAGAAACGGACAGGCTCACTATGGCTACACCTTC
CASSRRNGQAHYGYTF
>.|TRBJ1-1|TRBV7-9|.
TGTGCCAGCAGCCCCGACGGGGAGTTGGAAGCTTTCTTT
CASSPDGELEAFF
>.|TRBJ2-4|TRBV4-3|.
TGCGCCAGCAGCCAAGACAGGGGAAACATTCAGTACTTC
CASSQDRGNIQYF
>.|TRBJ2-1|TRBV29-1|.
TGCAGCGCATGGCGGGCGGTTTCCGATGAGCAGTTCTTC
CSAWRAVSDEQFF
>TRBD1|TRBJ1-2|TRBV29-1|.
TGCAGCGTTGAAGTCCAGGGGGCGCAGGGCTACACCTTC
CSVEVQGAQGYTF
>.|TRBJ2-7|TRBV4-2|.
TGTGCCAGCAGCCAAGATGGGGGCGGTGGCTCCTACGAGCAGTACTTC
CASSQDGGGGSYEQYF
>.|TRBJ2-7|TRBV5-1|.
TGCGCCAGCAGCTTGGATTACATCTCCTACGAGCAGTACTTC
CASSLDYISYEQYF
>.|TRBJ2-5|TRBV5-5|.
TGTGCCAGCAGCTTTTTAAGACAGGCACAAGAGACCCAGTACTTC
CASSFLRQAQETQYF
>.|TRBJ2-3|TRBV9|.
TGTGCCAGCAGCCCCACGACAGAAGATACGCAGTATTTT
CASSPTTEDTQYF
>TRBD1|TRBJ1-1|TRBV13|.
TGTGCCAGCAGCATGGGAGGGACAGGGGACACTGAAGCTTTCTTT
CASSMGGTGDTEAFF
>.|TRBJ2-5|TRBV7-9|large
TGTGCCAGCAGCGTAACTGAGCAAGAGACCCAGTACTTC
CASSVTEQETQYF
>.|TRBJ1-2|TRBV28|.
TGTGCCAGCAGTTTTGATATCCCCGGGATAGGAGGCTACACCTTC
CASSFDIPGIGGYTF
>TRBD1|TRBJ2-7|TRBV9|.
TGTGCCAGCAGCGTCGGGACAGGGAACTACGAGCAGTACTTC
CASSVGTGNYEQYF
>.|TRBJ1-1|TRBV9|.
TGTGCCAGCAGCGTAGGGAGTAACACTGAAGCTTTCTTT
CASSVGSNTEAFF
>.|TRBJ2-1|TRBV19|.
TGTGCCAGTAGTAACTCGATAGTTGCCGATGAGCAGTTCTTC
CASSNSIVADEQFF
>.|TRBJ2-6|TRBV28|.
TGTGCCAGCAGTTTAGTACCAGGCTCTGGGGCCAACGTCCTGACTTTC
CASSLVPGSGANVLTF
>TRBD2|TRBJ2-1|TRBV7-2|once
TGTGCCAGCAGCCCCGGACTAGCGGGAGGGGCGGATGAGCAGTTCTTC
CASSPGLAGGADEQFF
>.|TRBJ2-7|TRBV28|.
TGTGCCAGCTCCTCAACAGACAGGACACGATTCTCCTACGAGCAGTACTTC
CASSSTDRTRFSYEQYF
>.|TRBJ1-2|TRBV27|.
TGTGCCAGCAGTTCGAGTTTGAACTATGGCTACACCTTC
CASSSSLNYGYTF
>.|TRBJ2-1|TRBV12-5|.
TGTGCTAGTGGCCCGCGACAGTGGAGGGATGAGCAGTTCTTC
CASGPRQWRDEQFF